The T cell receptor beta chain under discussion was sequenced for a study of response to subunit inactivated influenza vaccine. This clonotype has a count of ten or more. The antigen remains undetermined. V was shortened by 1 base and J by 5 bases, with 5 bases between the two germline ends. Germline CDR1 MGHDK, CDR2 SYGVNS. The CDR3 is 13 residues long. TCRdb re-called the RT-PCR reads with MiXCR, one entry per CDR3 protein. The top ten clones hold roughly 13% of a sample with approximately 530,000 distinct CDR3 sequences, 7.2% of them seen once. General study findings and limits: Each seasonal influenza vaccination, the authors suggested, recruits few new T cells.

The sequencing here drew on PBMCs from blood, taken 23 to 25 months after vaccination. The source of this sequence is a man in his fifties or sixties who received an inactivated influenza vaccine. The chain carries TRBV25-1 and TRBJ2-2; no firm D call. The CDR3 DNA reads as TGTGCCAGCAGTGAATGGGGAACCGGGGAGCTGTTTTTT. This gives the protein CASSEWGTGELFF.